These T cell receptor beta chains were read from a single sample in a study of cytomegalovirus exposure and HLA in healthy donors. The method was immunoSEQ multiplex PCR; TCRdb's version includes in-frame clones alone and lacks a portion of them. The sample yields about 90,000 clones, about 67% seen once. Material for sequencing was PBMCs. Source of these receptors: a woman younger than 30 in good health and CMV-seropositive. The CDR3 runs from the conserved cysteine through the conserved F or W. The D gene is left open where the match is weak. Size values are once, few and many counts, or a class for expanded clones, and some rows have none.

clone_size j_call d_call v_call cdr3_nt cdr3_aa
once TRBJ1-5 - TRBV6-5 TGTGCCAGCAGGTCCCAGGGTGGGCAGCCCCAGCATTTT CASRSQGGQPQHF
- TRBJ2-7 - TRBV6-1 TGTGCCAGCAGTGGCCCCTTTGCCCTAGCGCTCGGGGAGAGCGAGCAGTACTTC CASSGPFALALGESEQYF
- TRBJ2-3 TRBD2 TRBV29-1 TGCAGCGTTGATGGGTTGGTTCGGGGGGAGGGTACGCAGTATTTT CSVDGLVRGEGTQYF
- TRBJ1-2 TRBD1 TRBV19 TGTGCCAGTACACCCCGACAGGGGAGCTATGGCTACACCTTC CASTPRQGSYGYTF
- TRBJ2-1 TRBD2 TRBV5-4 TGTGCCAGCAGCTTGGCCCTAGCGGTCAATGAGCAGTTCTTC CASSLALAVNEQFF
once TRBJ2-3 - TRBV9 TGTGCCAGCAGCTTAGAGGGGTATGCCGCAGATACGCAGTATTTT CASSLEGYAADTQYF
- TRBJ2-3 TRBD2 TRBV9 TGTGCCAGCAGCCCCGGTCTAGCGGGGGGGCTCCAAGATACGCAGTATTTT CASSPGLAGGLQDTQYF
- TRBJ2-7 - TRBV15 TGTGCCACCAGCCGACCGGCCGGCGGCGGGCGGTACGAGCAGTACTTC CATSRPAGGGRYEQYF
- TRBJ2-2 - TRBV6-5 TGTGCCAGCAGTAAATCGGGACTCGCGACCGGGGAGCTGTTTTTT CASSKSGLATGELFF
- TRBJ2-1 TRBD2 TRBV5-8 TGTGCCAGCAGCGTGAGGGGCGGGAGGGGATCGGGTGAGCAGTTCTTC CASSVRGGRGSGEQFF
- TRBJ2-5 TRBD1 TRBV7-7 TGTGCTAGCAGCGCAGGCTCACCGTCAGGGGGGACCCAGTACTTC CASSAGSPSGGTQYF
few TRBJ1-1 - TRBV9 TGTGCCAGCAGCGTAGGGACAGCGAACACTGAAGCTTTCTTT CASSVGTANTEAFF
- TRBJ2-1 TRBD1 TRBV11-3 TGTGCCAGCAGCCCCCGGACAGGGGAATATGAGCAGTTCTTC CASSPRTGEYEQFF
- TRBJ1-2 - TRBV30 TGTGCCTGGAGTGTACACAGGGACCCCTATGGCTACACCTTC CAWSVHRDPYGYTF
- TRBJ1-1 - TRBV6-5 TGTGCCAGCAGTACGAGGGGCGGGACCGAAGCTTTCTTT CASSTRGGTEAFF
- TRBJ1-2 TRBD1 TRBV7-8 TGTGCCAGCAGCACCCCTCGGACAGGGGGCAGGACGGGCTATGGCTACACCTTC CASSTPRTGGRTGYGYTF
few TRBJ2-3 TRBD1 TRBV6-5 TGTGCCAGCAGTGAAGGACAGGGGGCAGATACGCAGTATTTT CASSEGQGADTQYF
- TRBJ2-1 - TRBV6-5 TGTGCCAGCAGTTACACAAACTACAATGAGCAGTTCTTC CASSYTNYNEQFF
once TRBJ1-2 - TRBV7-6 TGTGCCAGCAGCTTAAGGGGGTCGTCAGGGCGCGACGGCTACACCTTC CASSLRGSSGRDGYTF
- TRBJ2-2 TRBD1 TRBV5-1 TGCGCCAGCAGCTTGGCACCTCAAGGGACAGGAAACACCGGGGAGCTGTTTTTT CASSLAPQGTGNTGELFF
- TRBJ1-2 - TRBV28 TGTGCCAGCAGTTTTTCGGGTGTTGACCCAACCCGAGGCTCCTATGGCTACACCTTC CASSFSGVDPTRGSYGYTF
- TRBJ2-2 - TRBV6-5 TGTGCCAGCAGATTTGGGACTTCTAACACCGGGGAGCTGTTTTTT CASRFGTSNTGELFF
- TRBJ2-1 - TRBV4-3 TGCGCCAGCAGCCAAGATATGGGGCGGGGTGGGGGGATCTACAATGAGCAGTTCTTC CASSQDMGRGGGIYNEQFF
- TRBJ2-3 TRBD2 TRBV6-5 TGTGCCAGCAGCGGGGGGGCCCTCGGAGATACGCAGTATTTT CASSGGALGDTQYF
- TRBJ2-2 - TRBV19 TGTGCCAGTAGTATAGATGGAGGGACCGGGGAGCTGTTTTTT CASSIDGGTGELFF
- TRBJ2-5 TRBD2 TRBV9 TGTGCCAGCAGCGTGACCCCCGGGACTAGCGGTCAAGAGACCCAGTACTTC CASSVTPGTSGQETQYF
few TRBJ1-2 - TRBV5-4 TGTGCCAGCAGCTCAGTGTATGGCTACACCTTC CASSSVYGYTF